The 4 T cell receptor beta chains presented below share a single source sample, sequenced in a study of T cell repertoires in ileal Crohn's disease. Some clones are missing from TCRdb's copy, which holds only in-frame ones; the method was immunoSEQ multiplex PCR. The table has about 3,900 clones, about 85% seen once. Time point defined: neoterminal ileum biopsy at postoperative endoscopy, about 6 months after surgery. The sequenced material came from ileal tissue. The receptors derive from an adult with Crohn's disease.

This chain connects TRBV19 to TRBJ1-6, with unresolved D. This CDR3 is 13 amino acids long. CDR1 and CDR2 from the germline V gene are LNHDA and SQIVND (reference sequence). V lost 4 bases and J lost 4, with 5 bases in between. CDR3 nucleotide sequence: TGTGCCAGTAGTAGGAGTTATAATTCACCCCTCCACTTT. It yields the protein CASSRSYNSPLHF. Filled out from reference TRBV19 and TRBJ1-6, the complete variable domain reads DGGITQSPKYLFRKEGQNVTLSCEQNLNHDAMYWYRQDPGQGLRLIYYSQIVNDFQKGDIAEGYSVSREKKESFPLTVTSAQKNPTAFYLCASSRSYNSPLHFGNGTRLTVT.

This CDR3 is CASSFSSGGARGANVLTF. As DNA, the CDR3 is TGTGCCAGCAGCTTCTCTAGCGGGGGGGCGAGAGGGGCCAACGTCCTGACTTTC. V is TRBV5-6 and J is TRBJ2-6; TRBD2 matches at 12 bases. With 2 bases clipped from V and 4 bases from J, the junction kept 7 bases outside the gene matches. Per the germline V gene, CDR1 is SGHDT and CDR2 is YYEEEE. There are 18 residues in the CDR3.

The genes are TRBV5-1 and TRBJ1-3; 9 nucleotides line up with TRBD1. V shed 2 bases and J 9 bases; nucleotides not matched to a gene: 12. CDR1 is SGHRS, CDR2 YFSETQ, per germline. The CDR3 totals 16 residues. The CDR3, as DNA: TGCGCCAGCAGCTTATCAACCGGGACAGGGCAAAGCACCATATATTTT. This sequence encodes CASSLSTGTGQSTIYF.

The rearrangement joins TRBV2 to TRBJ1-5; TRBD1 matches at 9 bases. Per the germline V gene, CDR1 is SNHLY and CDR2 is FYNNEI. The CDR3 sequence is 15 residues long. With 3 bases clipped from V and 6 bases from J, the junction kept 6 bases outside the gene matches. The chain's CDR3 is CASSDRTGASQPQHF. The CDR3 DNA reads TGTGCCAGCAGTGATCGGACAGGGGCAAGTCAGCCCCAGCATTTT.